The rows below give T cell receptor beta chains drawn from one sample of a study of blood T cell repertoires in COVID-19. Measured with immunoSEQ multiplex PCR; TCRdb has only the in-frame clones, and not every one. This table holds fewer than 250,000 clones, approximately 86% found once. Sequencing input: peripheral blood. These receptors all stem from a man between 35 and 55 years old with acute or convalescent COVID-19. The CDR3 runs from the conserved cysteine through the conserved F or W. A D gene is named only where the DNA matches it firmly. Rows give clone size only sometimes, using once, few, many, or a class for an expanded clone.

>TRBV7-2|.|TRBJ2-7|.
TGTGCCAGCAGCTTAGGAACAGAGGGTGAGCAGTACTTC
CASSLGTEGEQYF
>TRBV6-2/TRBV6-3|.|TRBJ2-5|.
TGTGCCAGCAGTTACTCGATAAGCCCGGAGGAGACCCAGTACTTC
CASSYSISPEETQYF
>TRBV29-1|.|TRBJ2-1|TRBD2
TGCAGCGCCGTCGGGACTAGCGTTAACAATGAGCAGTTCTTC
CSAVGTSVNNEQFF
>TRBV29-1|.|TRBJ2-7|.
TGCAGCGCCTCCCGGGGGAACTACGAGCAGTACTTC
CSASRGNYEQYF
>TRBV11-1|.|TRBJ2-5|TRBD2
TGTGCCAGCGGAGAATTGGGGAGGGGCCCAGAGACCCAGTACTTC
CASGELGRGPETQYF
>TRBV7-2|.|TRBJ2-3|.
TGTGCCAGCACGACAGACACAGATACGCAGTATTTT
CASTTDTDTQYF
>TRBV13|.|TRBJ1-1|.
TGTGCCAGCAGCGTACAGGGAGCTTTCTTT
CASSVQGAFF
>TRBV19|.|TRBJ2-2|.
TGTGCCAGTAGTATGGGGGGGCGGAGAAAGAACACCGGGGAGCTGTTTTTT
CASSMGGRRKNTGELFF
>TRBV5-4|.|TRBJ2-1|TRBD1
TGTGCCAGCAAGGACAGGTTCCGCTACAATGAGCAGTTCTTC
CASKDRFRYNEQFF
>TRBV7-9|.|TRBJ2-1|TRBD2
TGTGCCAGCAGCTCGGCGGGGGGCAGCTCCTACAATGAGCAGTTCTTC
CASSSAGGSSYNEQFF
>TRBV9|.|TRBJ2-3|TRBD2
TGTGCCAGCAGCCGAGGACTAGCGGGAACTAGCACAGATACGCAGTATTTT
CASSRGLAGTSTDTQYF
>TRBV5-6|.|TRBJ2-7|TRBD2
TGTGCCAGCAGCTTCACTAGCGGGGTGTCCTACGAGCAGTACTTC
CASSFTSGVSYEQYF
>TRBV30|.|TRBJ2-7|.
TGTGCCTGGAGTTCCCTTTCCTACGAGCAGTACTTC
CAWSSLSYEQYF
>TRBV5-1|.|TRBJ1-2|.
TGCGCCAGCAGCTTGGCCGTGGGCCCTTCCGGCTATGGCTACACCTTC
CASSLAVGPSGYGYTF
>TRBV11-1|.|TRBJ2-3|TRBD1
TGTGCCAGCAGCGACTGGGGACAGGGGGCGGATACGCAGTATTTT
CASSDWGQGADTQYF
>TRBV18|.|TRBJ2-5|.
TGTGCCAGCAAACAGGGAACCCAAGAGACCCAGTACTTC
CASKQGTQETQYF
>TRBV27|.|TRBJ2-7|.
TGTGCCAGCAGTTTTGGGGTTCGAGGGAAGTCCTACGAGCAGTACTTC
CASSFGVRGKSYEQYF
>TRBV3-1/TRBV3-2|.|TRBJ2-1|.
TGTGCCAGCAGCCAAGGAAAACCGGGGGAGCAGTTCTTC
CASSQGKPGEQFF
>TRBV9|.|TRBJ2-1|TRBD1
TGTGCCAGCAGCGTACAGGGGGCTCGCGATGAGCAGTTCTTC
CASSVQGARDEQFF
>TRBV7-6|.|TRBJ1-5|TRBD1
TGTGCCAGCAGCCCCGGACAGGGAGGAAGCCAGCCCCAGCATTTT
CASSPGQGGSQPQHF
>TRBV11-3|.|TRBJ2-1|TRBD2
TGTGCCAGCAGCAAGACTAGCGGGAGGGGCTACAATGAGCAGTTCTTC
CASSKTSGRGYNEQFF
>TRBV9|.|TRBJ1-5|TRBD1
TGTGCCAGCAGCGAAGGGGGCCATAGCAATCAGCCCCAGCATTTT
CASSEGGHSNQPQHF
>TRBV27|.|TRBJ1-1|.
TGTGCCAGCAGTCTGAGGGGGACTGAAGCTTTCTTT
CASSLRGTEAFF
>TRBV4-2|.|TRBJ1-2|.
TGTGCCAGCAGACCGACCGGGGAGGGCTATGGCTACACCTTC
CASRPTGEGYGYTF
>TRBV5-1|many|TRBJ1-5|.
TGCGCCAGCAGCTTGGAGCCTTCGGCGGGGCAGCCCCAGCATTTT
CASSLEPSAGQPQHF
>TRBV30|.|TRBJ2-2|TRBD1
TGTGCCTGGAGTGTAGGGACAGGGCGCACCGGGGAGCTGTTTTTT
CAWSVGTGRTGELFF
>TRBV28|.|TRBJ2-5|.
TGTGCCAGCAGTAATTCCGTGGACTTTCTCCAAGAGACCCAGTACTTC
CASSNSVDFLQETQYF
>TRBV29-1|once|TRBJ2-3|.
TGCAGCGTTGTAGTAACCGCCACAGATACGCAGTATTTT
CSVVVTATDTQYF
>TRBV6-5|.|TRBJ1-1|.
TGTGCCAGCACCGAGGATGGGAACACTGAAGCTTTCTTT
CASTEDGNTEAFF
>TRBV27|many|TRBJ2-7|.
TGTGCCAGCAGTTCCGGGATTGTCTACGAGCAGTACTTC
CASSSGIVYEQYF
>TRBV19|.|TRBJ1-4|.
TGTGCCAGTAGTATCCCCGGGGGGCCCTTTGTCGGACTGTTTTTT
CASSIPGGPFVGLFF
>TRBV19|.|TRBJ2-5|.
TGTGCCAGTAGTCCTCGGGGAATAGCTTGGGAGACCCAGTACTTC
CASSPRGIAWETQYF
>TRBV9|.|TRBJ1-1|.
TGTGCCAGCAGCGTGGGCAGGATAACTGAAGCTTTCTTT
CASSVGRITEAFF
>TRBV4-2|.|TRBJ2-1|TRBD2
TGCTCAAGCGGGAACTACAATGAGCAGTTCTTC
CSSGNYNEQFF
>TRBV5-1|.|TRBJ2-1|TRBD2
TGCGCCAGCAGCTTGGGGGCTAGCGGTAGAAATGAGCAGTTCTTC
CASSLGASGRNEQFF
>TRBV5-1|.|TRBJ2-3|.
TGCGCCAGCAGCTTTAACGGGGATACGCAGTATTTT
CASSFNGDTQYF
>TRBV7-9|once|TRBJ2-2|.
TGTGCCAGCAGCTCGCGGGACTCAAACACCGGGGAGCTGTTTTTT
CASSSRDSNTGELFF
>TRBV13|.|TRBJ2-3|TRBD2
TGTGCCAGCAGCTTATGGGAGCTAGCGGCCTACACAGATACGCAGTATTTT
CASSLWELAAYTDTQYF
>TRBV4-2|.|TRBJ2-6|.
TGTGCCAGCAGCCATACTAAGAGCTCTGGGGCCAACGTCCTGACTTTC
CASSHTKSSGANVLTF
>TRBV3-1/TRBV3-2|once|TRBJ2-1|.
TGTGCCAGCAGCCCCCGAACAGGGTCATATGAGCAGTTCTTC
CASSPRTGSYEQFF
>TRBV3-1/TRBV3-2|.|TRBJ2-7|.
TGTGCCAGCAGCCTAGAGGGGGGTTCCTACGAGCAGTACTTC
CASSLEGGSYEQYF
>TRBV28|.|TRBJ1-3|.
TGTGCCAGCAGTTTGGGAGGGTTAGGGTTTAACACCATATATTTT
CASSLGGLGFNTIYF
>TRBV6-5|.|TRBJ2-3|TRBD1
TGTGCCAGCCGGGACAGGTGGAGCACAGATACGCAGTATTTT
CASRDRWSTDTQYF
>TRBV13|.|TRBJ1-3|TRBD1
TGTGCCAGCAGCAGGTGGACAGGGGGAAACACCATATATTTT
CASSRWTGGNTIYF
>TRBV19|once|TRBJ1-2|TRBD1
TGTGCCAGTAGTATACGGAGGGACAGGCGTACTAACTATGGCTACACCTTC
CASSIRRDRRTNYGYTF
>TRBV10-3|.|TRBJ2-5|TRBD1
TGTGCCATCAGTGAGTCGACAGGGGTATCAATAGAGACCCAGTACTTC
CAISESTGVSIETQYF